This T cell receptor beta chain was sequenced in a study of cytomegalovirus exposure and HLA in healthy donors. The PCR made use of 60 Vbeta and 13 Jbeta primers. Assay: immunoSEQ multiplex PCR; the TCRdb copy retains only in-frame clones and omits some. The table lists about 130,000 clones, 70% to 85% of them singletons. Trimming took off 5 bases at V and 1 base at J, with 8 bases between the two ends. The CDR3 totals 14 residues. The V gene's germline CDR1 is KGHSH and CDR2 LQKENI. This chain links TRBV18 with TRBJ2-2; D might be TRBD1 (6 bases). The source of this sequence is a man aged 45-65 years in good health and CMV-seronegative. The sample comprised PBMCs. The chain's CDR3 is CASSADRNTGELFF. The DNA for the CDR3 is TGTGCCAGCTCAGCGGACAGGAACACCGGGGAGCTGTTTTTT.